What follows are 8 T cell receptor beta chains derived from one specimen sequenced in a study of blood T cells in healthy people across ages. Next came a second PCR, run for roughly 7 to 12 cycles, which used a sample-barcoded 5' primer along with a J-beta primer mix. TCRdb used MiXCR to reprocess the 5' RACE reads, holding one entry per CDR3 protein. The repertoire holds more than 500,000 distinct CDR3 sequences, with 27% as singletons. Sequencing was done on a sample of blood. The receptors come from a woman aged 65 to 85 in good health.

A note on this clonotype: A junction boundary mismatches the germline segment, possibly from a read error. This chain joins TRBV4-2 and TRBJ1-5; TRBD1 agrees at 7 bases. The CDR3 covers 17 residues. Germline V CDR1 and CDR2: LGHNA, YNFKEQ. The CDR3 loop is CASSQDVGTVSNPPQHF. The CDR3 DNA follows: TGTGCCAGCAGCCAAGATGTGGGGACAGTTAGCAATCCGCCCCAGCATTTT.

This sequence joins TRBV7-6 and TRBJ2-6; D gene unclear. CDR1 and CDR2 from the germline V gene are SGHVS and FNYEAQ. V dropped 1 base and J dropped 2 bases, with 6 bases sitting between them. CDR3 size: 15 residues. The CDR3 protein is CASSLGVTGANVLTF. The CDR3 nucleotides are TGTGCCAGCAGCTTAGGTGTGACTGGGGCCAACGTCCTGACTTTC.

J is TRBJ1-6 and V is TRBV20-1; 7 bases line up with TRBD1. This CDR3 comprises 14 residues. V was clipped by 1 base and J by 5 bases; unmatched bases: 2. CDR1 and CDR2 from the germline V gene are DFQATT and SNEGSKA (reference sequence). DNA of the CDR3: TGCAGTGCTAGAGCAGACAGGGATAATTCACCCCTCCACTTT. It specifies CSARADRDNSPLHF.

This clonotype was seen only a few times. The chain recombines TRBV6-5 with TRBJ1-1, with TRBD1 matching over 8 bases. The CDR3 has 14 amino acids. CDR1 is MNHEY, CDR2 SVGAGI, per germline. Trimming at V came to 6 bases and at J to 0 bases, leaving 3 bases not matched to a gene. CDR3 DNA sequence: TGTGCCAGCAGACAGACAGGGGTGAACACTGAAGCTTTCTTT. Its protein is CASRQTGVNTEAFF.

The genes are TRBV5-1 and TRBJ1-1; no definite D call. V lost 5 bases to trimming and J lost 3 bases, with 14 bases between them. The CDR3 has 14 amino acids. The V gene's germline CDR1 is SGHRS and CDR2 YFSETQ. In DNA, the CDR3 is TGCGCCAGCAGATTCGAGGACGGTTACACTGAAGCTTTCTTT. Amino acids: CASRFEDGYTEAFF.

The chain's CDR3 is CASSRGQELRSTDTQYF. The CDR3 nucleotides are TGTGCCAGCAGCCGCGGACAGGAACTTCGTAGCACAGATACGCAGTATTTT. V usage is TRBV28 and J usage is TRBJ2-3; 7 nucleotides align to TRBD1. The CDR3 spans 17 residues. Looked up from germline, CDR1 is MDHEN and CDR2 is SYDVKM. The J segment lost 0 bases and the V segment lost 6 bases, leaving 12 bases of the junction unmatched.

The chain carries TRBV14 and TRBJ2-7; 8 bases match TRBD1. The CDR3 sequence is 14 residues long. Germline CDR1 reads SGHDN; CDR2 reads FVKESK. The junction had 6 bases not matched to a gene; V was cut back by 4 bases and J by 4 bases. CDR3 nucleotide sequence: TGTGCCAGCAGCCTGTATGGGACAGGTTACGAGCAGTACTTC. Its protein is CASSLYGTGYEQYF.

This chain uses TRBV7-3 with TRBJ1-2, with D perhaps TRBD1 (6 bases). V was pared by 0 bases and J by 6 bases, with 17 bases between. The CDR3 contains 16 residues. CDR1 is SGHTA and CDR2 is FQGTGA in the germline V gene. In DNA form, the CDR3 reads TGTGCCAGCAGCTTAACGGCGCGGGGTGGGGGCGATGGCTACACCTTC. Translating gives CASSLTARGGGDGYTF.